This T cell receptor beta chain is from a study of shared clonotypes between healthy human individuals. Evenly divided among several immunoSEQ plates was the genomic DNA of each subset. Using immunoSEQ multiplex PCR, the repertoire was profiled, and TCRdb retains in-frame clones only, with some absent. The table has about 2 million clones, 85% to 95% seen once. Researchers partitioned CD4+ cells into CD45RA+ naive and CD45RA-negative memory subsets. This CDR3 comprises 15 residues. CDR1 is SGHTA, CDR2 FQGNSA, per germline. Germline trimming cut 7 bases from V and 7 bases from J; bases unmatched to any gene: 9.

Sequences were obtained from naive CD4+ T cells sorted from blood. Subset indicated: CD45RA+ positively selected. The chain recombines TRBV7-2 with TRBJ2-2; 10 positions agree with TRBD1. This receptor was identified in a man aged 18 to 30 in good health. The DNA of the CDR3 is TGTGCCAGCATCGACGACAGGGGGCAGTTCGGGGAGCTGTTTTTT. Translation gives CASIDDRGQFGELFF.